The 3 T cell receptor beta chains below come from one sample, sequenced in a study of T-cell memory formation after mild COVID-19. From the 5' RACE reads, TCRdb called clonotypes with MiXCR, one entry per CDR3 protein. The data hold around 300,000 distinct CDR3 sequences, with 13% to 15% observed a single time. Sequenced input: PBMCs or a T cell subset sorted from them (not recorded which). The receptors originated from a man aged 18 to 29 who had mild COVID-19 (a few samples of this study predate the infection). Cell type and time point are not known.

The V and J genes are TRBV12-3 or TRBV12-4 and TRBJ2-3; 7 nucleotides line up with TRBD2. The CDR3 contains 14 residues. The trim removed 2 bases at V and 5 bases at J, leaving 4 bases unmatched. CDR3: CASSLRRGIDTQYF. In nucleotides, the CDR3 is TGTGCCAGCAGTTTACGGCGGGGGATAGATACGCAGTATTTT.

V usage is TRBV4-3 and J usage is TRBJ1-2; 7 bases fit TRBD1. V shed 3 bases, J shed 2 bases, and the junction held 9 bases outside the gene matches. This CDR3 is 16 amino acids long. Germline-derived CDR1 and CDR2 are LGHNA and YSLEER. The CDR3: CASSHYPGQANYGYTF. The CDR3 coding sequence is TGCGCCAGCAGCCACTACCCTGGACAGGCGAACTATGGCTACACCTTC.

This clonotype was observed at least ten times. The chain recombines TRBV5-1 with TRBJ1-5; perhaps TRBD1 as D (5 bases). CDR1 is SGHRS and CDR2 is YFSETQ in the germline V gene. Trimming took 4 bases from V and 7 from J, leaving 15 bases between them. The CDR3 contains 14 residues. In nucleotides, the CDR3 is TGCGCCAGCAGCCCCGGGGGTATAGGGCAGCCCCAGCATTTT. It translates to CASSPGGIGQPQHF.